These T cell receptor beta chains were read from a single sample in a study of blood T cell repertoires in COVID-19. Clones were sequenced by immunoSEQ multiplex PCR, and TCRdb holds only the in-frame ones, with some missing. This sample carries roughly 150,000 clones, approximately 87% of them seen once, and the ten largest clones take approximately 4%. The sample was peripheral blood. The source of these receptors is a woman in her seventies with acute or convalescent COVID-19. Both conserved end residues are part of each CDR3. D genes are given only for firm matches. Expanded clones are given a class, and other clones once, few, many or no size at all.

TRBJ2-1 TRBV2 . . TGTGCCAGCTCACGGGGTCGGAACTACAATGAGCAGTTCTTC CASSRGRNYNEQFF
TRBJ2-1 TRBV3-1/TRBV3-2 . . TGTGCCAGCACCCGTTATGGGAGGACCTCCCCCTACAATGAGCAGTTCTTC CASTRYGRTSPYNEQFF
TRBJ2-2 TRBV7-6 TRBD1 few TGTGCCAGCAGCCTAGGGACAGCTGAGAACACCGGGGAGCTGTTTTTT CASSLGTAENTGELFF
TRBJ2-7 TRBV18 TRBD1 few TGTGCCAGCTCAGAACAGGGGGCGTCCGAGCAGTACTTC CASSEQGASEQYF
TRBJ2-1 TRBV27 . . TGTGCCAGCAGTGATCTAGGTGAGCAGTTCTTC CASSDLGEQFF
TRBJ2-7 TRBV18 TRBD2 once TGTGCCAGCTCACCAGCCGGGACTAGCGGGACCTACGAGCAGTACTTC CASSPAGTSGTYEQYF
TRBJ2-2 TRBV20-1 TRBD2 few TGCAGTGCTAGTAAGGCAGCGGGGGGTCGGACCGGGGAGCTGTTTTTT CSASKAAGGRTGELFF
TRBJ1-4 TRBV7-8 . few TGTGCCAGCAGCATCAAAGCTAAACCTAATGAAAAACTGTTTTTT CASSIKAKPNEKLFF
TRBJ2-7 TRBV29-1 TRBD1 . TGCAGCGCCGAAAACAGGGGTAAAGGCTCCTACGAGCAGTACTTC CSAENRGKGSYEQYF
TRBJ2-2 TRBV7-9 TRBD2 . TGTGCCAGCAGCGCCATAGCGGGGGGGCCCAGTACCGGGGAGCTGTTTTTT CASSAIAGGPSTGELFF
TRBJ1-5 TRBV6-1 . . TGTGCCAGCAGTGATGAGCGGCCCCAGCATTTT CASSDERPQHF
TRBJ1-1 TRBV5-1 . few TGCGCCAGCAGCTTGCTGGTGCAGGCGAAGACTGAAGCTTTCTTT CASSLLVQAKTEAFF
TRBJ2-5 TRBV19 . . TGTGCCAGTAGTACCCGGGTCCTTCAAGAGACCCAGTACTTC CASSTRVLQETQYF
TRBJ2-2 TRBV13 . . TGTGCCAGCAGCTTGGAGCGGCGGTCCGGGGAGCTGTTTTTT CASSLERRSGELFF
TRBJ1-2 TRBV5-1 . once TGCGCCAGCAGCTTGGGTCCAGGGCTTGCCTATGGCTACACCTTC CASSLGPGLAYGYTF
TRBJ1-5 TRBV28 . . TGTGCCAGCAGACAGGGTCTCAATCAGCCCCAGCATTTT CASRQGLNQPQHF
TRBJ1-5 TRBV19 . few TGTGCCAGTAGTATCGTTCGGGGATGGGGCAATCAGCCCCAGCATTTT CASSIVRGWGNQPQHF
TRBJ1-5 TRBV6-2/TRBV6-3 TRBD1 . TGTGCCAGCAGTTACCTGGACAGGCCCAGCAATCAGCCCCAGCATTTT CASSYLDRPSNQPQHF
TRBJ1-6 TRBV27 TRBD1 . TGTGCCAGCAGTTTCCGACAGGGTAATTCACCCCTCCACTTT CASSFRQGNSPLHF
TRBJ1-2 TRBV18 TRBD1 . TGTGCCAGCTCATGGGGACAGGGCTCCTACTATGGCTACACCTTC CASSWGQGSYYGYTF
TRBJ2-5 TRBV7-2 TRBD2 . TGTGCCAGCAGCTTAGCTCTAGCGGGGGGACAAGAGACCCAGTACTTC CASSLALAGGQETQYF
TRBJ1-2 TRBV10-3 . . TGTGCCATCGCCCCAGGGGAGGGTTATGGCTACACCTTC CAIAPGEGYGYTF
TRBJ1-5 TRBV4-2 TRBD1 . TGTGCCAGCAGCCAAGGTACAGGGGCAGGTCAGCCCCAGCATTTT CASSQGTGAGQPQHF
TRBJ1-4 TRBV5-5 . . TGTGCCAGCAGCTTGAACTGGGAGTCTGTCGAAAAACTGTTTTTT CASSLNWESVEKLFF
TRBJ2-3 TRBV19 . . TGTGCCAGTAGTAGACTAGGGAAAAACACAGATACGCAGTATTTT CASSRLGKNTDTQYF
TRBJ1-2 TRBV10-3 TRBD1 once TGTGCCACTACAGGGGAGTCTGGACATGGCTACACCTTC CATTGESGHGYTF
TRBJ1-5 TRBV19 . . TGTGCCAGTAGCCTGTGGGCAGGGGACTATAGCAATCAGCCCCAGCATTTT CASSLWAGDYSNQPQHF
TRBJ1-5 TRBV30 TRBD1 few TGTGCCTGGAGCGTGACAGGGATAGTGCATTTT CAWSVTGIVHF
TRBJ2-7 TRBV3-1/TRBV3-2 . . TGTGCCAGCAGCCAAGTATTTCTACCTCCCTACGAGCAGTACTTC CASSQVFLPPYEQYF
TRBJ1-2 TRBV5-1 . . TGCGCCAGCAGCTTGGCTGGGGGGGGACTCTATGGCTACACCTTC CASSLAGGGLYGYTF
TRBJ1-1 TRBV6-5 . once TGTGCCAGCAGTTACGCTTTCTTGGGGGGCACTGAAGCTTTCTTT CASSYAFLGGTEAFF
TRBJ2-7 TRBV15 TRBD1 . TGTGCCACCAGGGAGACAGGGGTTTACGAGCAGTACTTC CATRETGVYEQYF
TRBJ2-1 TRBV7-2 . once TGTGCCAGCAGCTTAAACCCCCGGGGGAGCTCCTACAATGAGCAGTTCTTC CASSLNPRGSSYNEQFF
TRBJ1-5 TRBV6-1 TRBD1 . TGTGCCAGCAGTGAAGGGACAGGGTTCGATAGCAATCAGCCCCAGCATTTT CASSEGTGFDSNQPQHF
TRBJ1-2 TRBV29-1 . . TGCAGCGTCACGGCCGGCCTGGGCTATAGCTACACCTTC CSVTAGLGYSYTF
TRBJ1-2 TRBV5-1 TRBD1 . TGCGCCAGCAGCTTCCGGACAGGGGATGGCTACACCTTC CASSFRTGDGYTF
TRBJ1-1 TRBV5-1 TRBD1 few TGCGCCAGCAGCTCCACCGGGACAGTCAACACTGAAGCTTTCTTT CASSSTGTVNTEAFF
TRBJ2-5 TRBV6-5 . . TGTGCCAGCAGCTATCAAGAGACCCAGTACTTC CASSYQETQYF
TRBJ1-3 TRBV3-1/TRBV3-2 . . TGTGCCAGCAGCCAAGTTGAGAAAAACACCATATATTTT CASSQVEKNTIYF
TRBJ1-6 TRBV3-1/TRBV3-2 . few TGTGCCAGCAGCCACGTAGAGAATAATTCACCCCTCCACTTT CASSHVENNSPLHF
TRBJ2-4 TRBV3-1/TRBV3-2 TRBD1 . TGTGCCAGCAGCCAAGTTTTACAGGGGGCTAAAAACATTCAGTACTTC CASSQVLQGAKNIQYF
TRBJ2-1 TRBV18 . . TGTGCCAGCTCAGCGCGGGCTGAAACCTACAATGAGCAGTTCTTC CASSARAETYNEQFF
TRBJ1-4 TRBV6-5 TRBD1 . TGTGCCAGCAGTTACTTGGGACAGGGTACAGAAAAACTGTTTTTT CASSYLGQGTEKLFF
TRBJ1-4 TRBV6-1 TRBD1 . TGTGCCAGCAGTGGGCCAGGGGGCAGAGCAACTAATGAAAAACTGTTTTTT CASSGPGGRATNEKLFF
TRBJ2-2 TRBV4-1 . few TGCGCCAGCAGCCAAGAATGGAGGACCACCGGGGAGCTGTTTTTT CASSQEWRTTGELFF
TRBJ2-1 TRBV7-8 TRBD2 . TGTGCCAGCAGCTCAAGGGGGGGACTAGTCTCCTACAATGAGCAGTTCTTC CASSSRGGLVSYNEQFF
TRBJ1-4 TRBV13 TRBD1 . TGTGCCAGCAGCCGAGGGACAGGAAATGAAAAACTGTTTTTT CASSRGTGNEKLFF
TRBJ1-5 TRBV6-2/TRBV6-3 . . TGTGCCAGCAGTGCTCAACAGTTCCCTAATCAGCCCCAGCATTTT CASSAQQFPNQPQHF
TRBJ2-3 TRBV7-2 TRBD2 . TGTGCCAGCAGCTTAGGGCTAGCGGGAGACGATACGCAGTATTTT CASSLGLAGDDTQYF
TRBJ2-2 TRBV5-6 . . TGTGCCAGCAGATCACAGGGAACCGGGGAGCTGTTTTTT CASRSQGTGELFF
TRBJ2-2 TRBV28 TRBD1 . TGTGCCAGCAGTCACAGGGGGCTGGGCACCGGGGAGCTGTTTTTT CASSHRGLGTGELFF
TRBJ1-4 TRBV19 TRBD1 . TGTGCCAGTAGCCCCCCCGGGACAGCGAATGAAAAACTGTTTTTT CASSPPGTANEKLFF
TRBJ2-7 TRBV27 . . TGTGCCAGCAGTGACACTTGGGGGACTTACGAGCAGTACTTC CASSDTWGTYEQYF
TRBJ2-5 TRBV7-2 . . TGTGCCAGCAGCCCGCAGGGAAAGGCGGAGACCCAGTACTTC CASSPQGKAETQYF
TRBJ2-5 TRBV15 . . TGTGCCACCAGCAGCGACCCGAACGGGGCCCAGTACTTC CATSSDPNGAQYF
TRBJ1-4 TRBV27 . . TGTGCCAGCACCCCCCTGACAGCCGGGGGAAAACTGTTTTTT CASTPLTAGGKLFF
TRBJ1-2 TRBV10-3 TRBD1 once TGTGCCGTTGGGACAGACTATGGCTACACCTTC CAVGTDYGYTF
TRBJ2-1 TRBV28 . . TGTGCCAGCAGTTTACCCGTGGGGCAGCTAAACTACAATGAGCAGTTCTTC CASSLPVGQLNYNEQFF
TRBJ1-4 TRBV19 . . TGTGCCAGTAAGGGCTGGCAGGGGGAAAAACTGTTTTTT CASKGWQGEKLFF